The TCR beta chain described here comes from a study of human T cells and chemical hapten exposure (dated by TCRdb to 2020 to 2022). Regarding the complete study: For sensitization, 2% DPC in acetone was applied to a 2 cm by 2 cm area of upper inner arm skin. Under 30 alopecia patients gave blood for TCR sequencing at one to four time points (pre-sensitization, 2, 6 and 24 weeks). The mostly female patient cohort included alopecia areata with under or over 50% scalp involvement, alopecia totalis and alopecia universalis. Patient blood was sampled pre-sensitization (week 0) and at 2, 6 and about 24 weeks after DPC sensitization. Patch testing on the upper back used Finn chambers containing 0.01% DPC, with scoring done after 6 days according to International Contact Dermatitis Research Group standards. Weekly therapeutic DPC doses were additionally applied to the scalp of patients throughout the roughly 23-week study period. Libraries were combined into a pool for sequencing, and differences in TCR yield between samples came mainly from small differences in library volumes within the pool. The study tracked peripheral blood TCR repertoire changes in vivo during primary and secondary sensitization to the hapten diphenylcyclopropenone (DPC) in alopecia patients.

On this clonotype itself: There is no known antigen for this receptor. No qualities accompany the bases; no much larger clone lies one base away.

CDR1 and CDR2, looked up from the germline V gene (reference sequence), are SEHNR and FQNEAQ. At the junction V is shortened by 2 bases and J by 1 base, with 9 bases in between. The CDR3 holds 15 amino acids from the cysteine to the phenylalanine. Only the CDR3 region is kept as DNA, spanning 45 bases read in frame from base 1. Broader findings and caveats from the paper: The number of PT1 expanded TCRs positively correlated with patch test score, significant at thresholds 8, 16 and 32 but not 4. No change with DPC sensitization was found in the number of TCRs above 1 in 1000 frequency, and no evidence of global repertoire structure alterations was found. Alopecia, a presumed autoimmune disease, was present in all patients, so the immune response of the patients might differ from that of healthy individuals. After repeated subsampling, the strength of the expansion versus patch-test correlation and the threshold at which it became significant changed. Expanded TCRs formed significantly more large CDR3 similarity clusters than pre-sensitization or healthy control sets, consistent with antigen-driven responses.

The library was generated by RACE. The sample was run on a NextSeq 500. During library preparation, unique molecular identifiers were attached to individual cDNA molecules so that TCRs could be counted quantitatively and reproducibly. From each blood RNA sample, both TCR alpha and TCR beta chains were sequenced. The authors' pipeline ran thus. Samples had a median of roughly 98,000 TCRs, with a range from roughly 20,000 to 700,000. V, J and CDR3 annotation of the TCR reads was performed with the Decombinator software suite. Every sample was subsampled to the same number of TCRs (28,000) for the PS versus PT1 abundance plots. TCRs were defined as expanded if absent before sensitization and observed at least eight times at the 2-week time point. TCRdb reworked the public reads: Q25 trimming with fastp, MiXCR clone assembly, productive beta chains retained. Rows with a matching CDR3 protein are joined into one entry that keeps the most common DNA and genes. Here the V and J calls rest on TCRdb's processing, not on the authors' analysis. This sample gives roughly 100,000 distinct CDR3 sequences in total; about 12% of them show up just once. Over 1.5% of the sample is held by the ten biggest clonotypes.

The time point label, read with the paper, signifies: pre-sensitization, week 0. According to the study, the label for this sample's treatment or condition signals: therapeutic diphenylcyclopropenone sensitization with weekly scalp DPC. At each patch-test visit, blood was drawn before the patch test was applied. Patients were eligible if aged 18 to 70, diagnosed with alopecia and judged suitable for DPC therapy, and pregnant patients were excluded. Total RNA was isolated from unfractionated whole blood collected in Tempus Blood RNA tubes. This TCR was recovered from a woman in her fifties or sixties with alopecia areata. Some clones in this sample may be carry-over from other donors' samples. Material: whole blood, obtained in connection with sensitization to the hapten diphenylcyclopropenone (DPC). The chain links TRBV7-9 with TRBJ2-1; TRBD2 is possibly the D segment (6 matching bases). The CDR3 sequence is CASSLSSGSYNEQFF. DNA sequence: TGTGCCAGCAGCTTATCAAGCGGGTCCTACAATGAGCAGTTCTTC.